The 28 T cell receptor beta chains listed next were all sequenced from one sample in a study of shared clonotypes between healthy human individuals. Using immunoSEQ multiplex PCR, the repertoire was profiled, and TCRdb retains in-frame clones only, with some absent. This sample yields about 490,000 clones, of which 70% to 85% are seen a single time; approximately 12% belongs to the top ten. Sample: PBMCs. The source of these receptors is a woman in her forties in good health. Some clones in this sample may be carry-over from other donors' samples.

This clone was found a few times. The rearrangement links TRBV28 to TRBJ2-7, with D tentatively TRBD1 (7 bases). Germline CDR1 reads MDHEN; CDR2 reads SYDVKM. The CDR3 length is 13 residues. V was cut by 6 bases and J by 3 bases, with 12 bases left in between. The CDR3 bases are TGTGCCAGCAGAGGAGGGGGCCTCTACGAGCAGTACTTC. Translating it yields CASRGGGLYEQYF. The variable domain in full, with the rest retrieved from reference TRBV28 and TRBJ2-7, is DVKVTQSSRYLVKRTGEKVFLECVQDMDHENMFWYRQDPGLGLRLIYFSYDVKMKEKGDIPEGYSVSREKKERFSLILESASTNQTSMYLCASRGGGLYEQYFGPGTRLTVT.

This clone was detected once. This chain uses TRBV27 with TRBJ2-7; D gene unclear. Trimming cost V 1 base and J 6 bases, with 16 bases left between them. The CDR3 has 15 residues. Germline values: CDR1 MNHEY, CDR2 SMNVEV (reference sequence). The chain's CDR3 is CASSLLAHGSSEQYF. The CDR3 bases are TGTGCCAGCAGTTTATTGGCCCACGGAAGTTCCGAGCAGTACTTC.

The CDR3 loop reads CASSGGASPYYEQYF. The CDR3 DNA follows: TGTGCCAGCAGCGGGGGGGCGTCCCCTTACTACGAGCAGTACTTC. The chain employs TRBV7-2 and TRBJ2-7; maybe TRBD2 (7 bases). The CDR3 length is 15 residues. Germline V gene lookup returns CDR1 SGHTA and CDR2 FQGNSA. The V end was cut by 5 bases, the J end by 3 bases, with 17 bases between.

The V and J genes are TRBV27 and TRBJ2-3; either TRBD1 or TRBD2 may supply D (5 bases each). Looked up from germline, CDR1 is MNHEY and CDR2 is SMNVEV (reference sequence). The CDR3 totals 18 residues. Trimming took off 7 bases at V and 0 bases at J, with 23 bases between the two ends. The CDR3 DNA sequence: TGTGCCAGCACCCCCCGGGGCGGGTCCGGAGCTAGCACAGATACGCAGTATTTT. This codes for CASTPRGGSGASTDTQYF.

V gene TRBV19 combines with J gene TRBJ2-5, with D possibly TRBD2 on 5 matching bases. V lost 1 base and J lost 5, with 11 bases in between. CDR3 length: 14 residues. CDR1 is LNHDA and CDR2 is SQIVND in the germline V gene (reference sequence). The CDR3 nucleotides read TGTGCCAGTAGTATAGTGGGAGTAAGTGAGACCCAGTACTTC. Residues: CASSIVGVSETQYF. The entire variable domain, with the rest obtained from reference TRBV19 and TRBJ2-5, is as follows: DGGITQSPKYLFRKEGQNVTLSCEQNLNHDAMYWYRQDPGQGLRLIYYSQIVNDFQKGDIAEGYSVSREKKESFPLTVTSAQKNPTAFYLCASSIVGVSETQYFGPGTRLLVL.

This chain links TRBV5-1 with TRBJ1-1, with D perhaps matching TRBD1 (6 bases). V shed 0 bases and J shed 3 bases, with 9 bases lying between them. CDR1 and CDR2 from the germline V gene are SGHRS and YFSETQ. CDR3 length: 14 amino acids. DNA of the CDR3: TGCGCCAGCAGCTTGGATCCAGGGGACACTGAAGCTTTCTTT. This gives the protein CASSLDPGDTEAFF.

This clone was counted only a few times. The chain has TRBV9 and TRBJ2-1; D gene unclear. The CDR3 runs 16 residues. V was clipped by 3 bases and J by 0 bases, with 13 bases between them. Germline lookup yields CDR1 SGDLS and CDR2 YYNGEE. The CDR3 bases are TGTGCCAGCAGCGCTAGTGTGTTGAGCTCCTACAATGAGCAGTTCTTC. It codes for CASSASVLSSYNEQFF.

CDR3 DNA sequence: TGTGCCTGGAGTCGTAGGGAAAATCAGCCCCAGCATTTT. Protein product: CAWSRRENQPQHF. V gene TRBV30 combines with J gene TRBJ1-5; no clear D. V was pared by 2 bases and J by 4 bases, with 9 bases between. Per the germline V gene, CDR1 is GTSNPN and CDR2 is SVGIG (reference sequence). The CDR3 has 13 residues.

This CDR3 reads CASSLAATGGHEQYF. The CDR3 DNA reads TGCGCCAGCAGCTTGGCCGCGACAGGAGGCCACGAGCAGTACTTC. The rearrangement links TRBV5-1 to TRBJ2-7, with D tentatively TRBD1 (6 bases). V was shortened by 0 bases and J by 5 bases, with 15 bases between the two germline ends. Germline CDR1 SGHRS, CDR2 YFSETQ. This CDR3 has 15 amino acids.

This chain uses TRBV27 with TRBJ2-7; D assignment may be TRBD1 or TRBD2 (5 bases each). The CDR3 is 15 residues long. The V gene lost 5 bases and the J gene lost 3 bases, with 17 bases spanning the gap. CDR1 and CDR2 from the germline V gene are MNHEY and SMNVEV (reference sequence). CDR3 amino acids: CASSSEGLSGYEQYF. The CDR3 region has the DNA TGTGCCAGCAGTAGTGAGGGGTTGAGCGGCTACGAGCAGTACTTC.

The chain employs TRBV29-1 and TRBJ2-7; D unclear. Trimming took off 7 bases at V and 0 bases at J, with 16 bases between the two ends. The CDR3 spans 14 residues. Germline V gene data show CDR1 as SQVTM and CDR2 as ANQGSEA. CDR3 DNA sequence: TGCAGCGGAGGACGGAGTCGTGACTCCTACGAGCAGTACTTC. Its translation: CSGGRSRDSYEQYF.

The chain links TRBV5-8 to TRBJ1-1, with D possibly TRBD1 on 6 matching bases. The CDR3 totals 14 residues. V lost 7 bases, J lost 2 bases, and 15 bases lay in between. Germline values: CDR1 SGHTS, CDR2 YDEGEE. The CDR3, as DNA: TGTGCCAGCGACCTCGGGACAACAAACACTGAAGCTTTCTTT. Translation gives CASDLGTTNTEAFF.

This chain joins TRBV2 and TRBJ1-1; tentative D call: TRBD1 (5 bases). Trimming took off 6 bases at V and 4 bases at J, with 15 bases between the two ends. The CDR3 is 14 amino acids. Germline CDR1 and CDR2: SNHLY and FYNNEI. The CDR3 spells CASSEGREPTEAFF. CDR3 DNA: TGTGCCAGCAGCGAGGGCAGGGAGCCCACTGAAGCTTTCTTT.

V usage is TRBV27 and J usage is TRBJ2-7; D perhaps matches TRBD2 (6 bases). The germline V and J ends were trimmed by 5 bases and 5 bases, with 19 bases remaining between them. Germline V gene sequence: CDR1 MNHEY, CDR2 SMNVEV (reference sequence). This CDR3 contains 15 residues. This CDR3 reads CASSPGWEEVHEQYF. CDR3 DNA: TGTGCCAGCAGTCCAGGGTGGGAGGAGGTGCACGAGCAGTACTTC.

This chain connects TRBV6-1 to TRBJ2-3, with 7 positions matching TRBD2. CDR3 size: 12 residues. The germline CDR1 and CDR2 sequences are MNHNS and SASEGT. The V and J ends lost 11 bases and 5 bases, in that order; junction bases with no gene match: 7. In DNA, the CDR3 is TGTGCCGGAGCGGGATGGTTAGATACGCAGTATTTT. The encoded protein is CAGAGWLDTQYF.

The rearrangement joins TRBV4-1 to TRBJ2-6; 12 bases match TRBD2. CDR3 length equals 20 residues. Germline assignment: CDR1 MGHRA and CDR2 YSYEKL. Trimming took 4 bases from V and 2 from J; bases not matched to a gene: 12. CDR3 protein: CASSPKRLAGDQPGANVLTF. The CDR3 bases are TGCGCCAGCAGCCCAAAACGACTAGCGGGAGACCAGCCTGGGGCCAACGTCCTGACTTTC.

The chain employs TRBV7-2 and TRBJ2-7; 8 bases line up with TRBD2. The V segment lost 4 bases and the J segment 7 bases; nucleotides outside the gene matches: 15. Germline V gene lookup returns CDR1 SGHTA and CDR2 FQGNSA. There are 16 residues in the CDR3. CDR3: CASSSAGTRASWEQYF. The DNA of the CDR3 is TGTGCCAGCAGCTCCGCCGGGACTAGAGCCTCGTGGGAGCAGTACTTC.

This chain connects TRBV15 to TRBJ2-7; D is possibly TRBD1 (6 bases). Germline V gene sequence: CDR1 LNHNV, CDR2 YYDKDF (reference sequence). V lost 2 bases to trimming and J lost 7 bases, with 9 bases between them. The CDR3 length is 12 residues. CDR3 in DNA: TGTGCCACCAGCAGACAGGGGAGAGAGCAGTACTTC. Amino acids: CATSRQGREQYF.

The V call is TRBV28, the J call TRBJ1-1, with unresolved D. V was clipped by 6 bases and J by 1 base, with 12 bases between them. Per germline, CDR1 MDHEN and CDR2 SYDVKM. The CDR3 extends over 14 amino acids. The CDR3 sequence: CASRPGRPNTEAFF. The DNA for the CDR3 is TGTGCCAGCAGACCAGGACGGCCGAACACTGAAGCTTTCTTT.

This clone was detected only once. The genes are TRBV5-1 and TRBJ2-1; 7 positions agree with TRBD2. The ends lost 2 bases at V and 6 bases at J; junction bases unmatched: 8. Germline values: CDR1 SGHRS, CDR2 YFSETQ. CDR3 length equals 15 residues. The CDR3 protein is CASSFSSGIGNEQFF. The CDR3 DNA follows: TGCGCCAGCAGCTTTTCCAGCGGGATTGGCAATGAGCAGTTCTTC.

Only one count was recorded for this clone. The chain's CDR3 is CASSKVADGGSYEQYF. The CDR3 nucleotides read TGTGCCAGCAGCAAAGTGGCGGACGGGGGCTCCTACGAGCAGTACTTC. V and J are TRBV21-1 and TRBJ2-7; the table gives TRBD2 as D, unverified against the DNA. TRBV21-1 is listed as a pseudogene. CDR3 length equals 16 residues.

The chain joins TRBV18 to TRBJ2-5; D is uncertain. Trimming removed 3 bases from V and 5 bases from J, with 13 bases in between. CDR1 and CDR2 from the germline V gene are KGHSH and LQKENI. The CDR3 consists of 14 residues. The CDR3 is CASSPLGSRETQYF. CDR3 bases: TGTGCCAGCTCACCCTTGGGCTCACGGGAGACCCAGTACTTC.

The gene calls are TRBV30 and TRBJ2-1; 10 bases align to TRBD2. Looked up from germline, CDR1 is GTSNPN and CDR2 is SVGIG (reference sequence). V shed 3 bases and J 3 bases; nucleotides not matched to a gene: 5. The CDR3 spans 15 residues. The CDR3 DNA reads TGTGCCTGGAGAGAAGCGGGAGGGGACTACAATGAGCAGTTCTTC. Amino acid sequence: CAWREAGGDYNEQFF. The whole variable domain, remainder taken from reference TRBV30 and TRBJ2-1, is SQTIHQWPATLVQPVGSPLSLECTVEGTSNPNLYWYRQAAGRGLQLLFYSVGIGQISSEVPQNLSASRPQDRQFILSSKKLLLSDSGFYLCAWREAGGDYNEQFFGPGTRLTVL.

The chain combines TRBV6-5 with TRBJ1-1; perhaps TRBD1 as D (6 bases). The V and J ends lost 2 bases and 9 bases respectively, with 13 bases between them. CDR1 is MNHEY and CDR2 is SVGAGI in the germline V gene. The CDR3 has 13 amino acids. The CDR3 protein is CASSYGGRGQAFF. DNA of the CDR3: TGTGCCAGCAGTTACGGGGGGCGAGGGCAAGCTTTCTTT.

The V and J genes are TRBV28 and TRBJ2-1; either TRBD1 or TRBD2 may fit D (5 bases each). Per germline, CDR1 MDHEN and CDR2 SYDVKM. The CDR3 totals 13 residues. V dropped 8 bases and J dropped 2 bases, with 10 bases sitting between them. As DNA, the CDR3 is TGTGCCAGCCAACGGGACCCCTACAATGAGCAGTTCTTC. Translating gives CASQRDPYNEQFF.

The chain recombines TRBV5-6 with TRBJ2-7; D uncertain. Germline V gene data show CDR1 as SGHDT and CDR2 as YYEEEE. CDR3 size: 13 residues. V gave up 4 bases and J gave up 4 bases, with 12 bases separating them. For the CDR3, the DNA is TGTGCCAGCAGCGCCCTGACTGGATACGAGCAGTACTTC. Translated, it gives CASSALTGYEQYF. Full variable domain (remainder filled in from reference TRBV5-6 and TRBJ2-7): DAGVTQSPTHLIKTRGQQVTLRCSPKSGHDTVSWYQQALGQGPQFIFQYYEEEERQRGNFPDRFSGHQFPNYSSELNVNALLLGDSALYLCASSALTGYEQYFGPGTRLTVT.

The chain's CDR3 is CASSLGDAQPHYEQYF. In DNA form, the CDR3 reads TGCGCCAGCAGCTTGGGGGACGCCCAGCCCCACTACGAGCAGTACTTC. The chain carries TRBV5-1 and TRBJ2-7; either TRBD1 or TRBD2 may supply D (5 bases each). CDR1 is SGHRS, CDR2 YFSETQ, per germline. The CDR3 sequence is 16 residues long. V was pared by 0 bases and J by 3 bases, with 16 bases between.

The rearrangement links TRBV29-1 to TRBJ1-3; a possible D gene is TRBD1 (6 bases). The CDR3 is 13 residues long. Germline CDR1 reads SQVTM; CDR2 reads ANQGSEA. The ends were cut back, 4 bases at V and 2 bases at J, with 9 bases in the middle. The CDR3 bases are TGCAGCGTTGCCCCAGGGGCTGGAAACACCATATATTTT. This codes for CSVAPGAGNTIYF.